What follows are 27 T cell receptor beta chains derived from one specimen sequenced in a study of T cell clonotyping in hematopoietic cell transplantation. The method was immunoSEQ multiplex PCR; TCRdb's version includes in-frame clones alone and lacks a portion of them. The table includes almost 8,500 clones, 85% to 90% detected once. This specimen was peripheral blood mononuclear cells, taken at the time of graft-versus-host disease after allogeneic stem cell transplant. The receptor source for this set is a male patient between 60 and 69 years old who had an allogeneic stem cell transplant from a related donor, so the T cells may come from the graft donor. Some clones in this sample may be carry-over from other donors' samples.

V gene TRBV7-9 combines with J gene TRBJ2-1; no reliable D call. The germline V and J ends were trimmed by 8 bases and 6 bases, with 11 bases remaining between them. This CDR3 region has 12 residues. Per germline, CDR1 SEHNR and CDR2 FQNEAQ (reference sequence). The CDR3 sequence: CASLRTSNEQFF. The CDR3 DNA reads as TGTGCCAGCCTTAGGACCTCCAATGAGCAGTTCTTC.

The chain joins TRBV6-6 to TRBJ2-3; no clear D. V lost 0 bases and J lost 2, with 6 bases in between. The CDR3 is made up of 14 amino acids. Germline CDR1 and CDR2: MNHNY and SVGAGI (reference sequence). The CDR3 spells CASSYSGLTDTQYF. CDR3 coding DNA: TGTGCCAGCAGTTACTCCGGGCTCACAGATACGCAGTATTTT.

The chain uses TRBV5-1 and TRBJ2-7; TRBD1 matches at 8 bases. This CDR3 contains 15 residues. The V and J ends lost 5 bases and 7 bases, in that order; junction bases with no gene match: 14. Germline CDR1 is SGHRS and CDR2 is YFSETQ. The CDR3 loop reads CASSIGGQDLFEQYF. CDR3 nucleotide sequence: TGCGCCAGCAGTATCGGGGGACAGGATTTATTTGAGCAGTACTTC.

The V and J genes are TRBV27 and TRBJ1-1, with D maybe TRBD1 (5 bases). The CDR3 has 17 residues. Germline-derived CDR1 and CDR2 are MNHEY and SMNVEV (reference sequence). V was cut by 2 bases and J by 0 bases, with 16 bases left in between. CDR3 DNA sequence: TGTGCCAGCAGTTTAAGTGGGTGGGGCAGTATGAACACTGAAGCTTTCTTT. It codes for CASSLSGWGSMNTEAFF.

The chain links TRBV13 to TRBJ2-7; no reliable D call. Germline V gene sequence: CDR1 PRHDT, CDR2 FYEKMQ (reference sequence). The CDR3 covers 11 residues. V lost 2 bases to trimming and J lost 7 bases, with 6 bases between them. The CDR3 region is CASSLQWEQYF. CDR3 DNA: TGTGCCAGCAGCTTACAATGGGAGCAGTACTTC.

The chain is built from TRBV2 and TRBJ1-4; D unresolved. Germline CDR1 is SNHLY and CDR2 is FYNNEI. V was clipped by 11 bases and J by 5 bases, with 21 bases between them. The CDR3 has 15 amino acids. The CDR3: CAGLVADRENEKLFF. CDR3 in DNA: TGTGCCGGGCTGGTGGCAGACCGAGAGAATGAAAAACTGTTTTTT.

The CDR3 DNA follows: TGTGCCAGCCTCGGCAATCCATCAAGCAATCAGCCCCAGCATTTT. Protein product: CASLGNPSSNQPQHF. The chain uses TRBV2 and TRBJ1-5; no definite D call. Germline CDR1 is SNHLY and CDR2 is FYNNEI. The V gene lost 8 bases and the J gene lost 1 base, with 15 bases spanning the gap. The CDR3 is 15 residues long. The variable domain in full, with the rest retrieved from reference TRBV2 and TRBJ1-5, is EPEVTQTPSHQVTQMGQEVILRCVPISNHLYFYWYRQILGQKVEFLVSFYNNEISEKSEIFDDQFSVERPDGSNFTLKIRSTKLEDSAMYFCASLGNPSSNQPQHFGDGTRLSIL.

In its sample, this clone was seen once. This chain joins TRBV5-1 and TRBJ2-3; TRBD2 matches at 10 bases. J lost 4 bases, V lost 8 bases, and 7 bases had no gene match. The germline V gene encodes CDR1 SGHRS and CDR2 YFSETQ. This CDR3 comprises 14 residues. The CDR3 loop reads CASIPTSGSDTQYF. The CDR3 DNA reads as TGCGCCAGTATCCCGACTAGCGGGTCAGATACGCAGTATTTT.

This clone was recorded only once. This chain connects TRBV5-1 to TRBJ1-3; D might be TRBD1 (6 bases). The CDR3 spans 14 residues. Per the germline V gene, CDR1 is SGHRS and CDR2 is YFSETQ. Trimming cost V 2 bases and J 4 bases, with 10 bases left between them. CDR3 DNA: TGCGCCAGCAGCTTACCAGGGGTCGGAAACACCATATATTTT. The encoded protein is CASSLPGVGNTIYF.

CDR3 in amino acids: CSVDSWDTEAFF. DNA for the CDR3: TGCAGCGTCGATTCTTGGGACACTGAAGCTTTCTTT. The chain joins TRBV29-1 to TRBJ1-1; no clear D gene. Looked up from germline, CDR1 is SQVTM and CDR2 is ANQGSEA. This CDR3 is built from 12 residues. V lost 6 bases, J lost 3 bases, and 11 bases lay in between.

The V gene is TRBV11-1, the J gene TRBJ1-1, with D unclear. CDR1 and CDR2 from the germline V gene are SGHAT and FQDESV (reference sequence). Trimming shortened V by 5 bases and J by 1 base, and 8 bases separated the two germline ends. This CDR3 has 13 amino acids. CDR3 DNA sequence: TGTGCCAGCAGCCCGACACAGAACACTGAAGCTTTCTTT. Amino acids: CASSPTQNTEAFF.

V is TRBV27 and J is TRBJ2-1; D unclear. The V gene's germline CDR1 is MNHEY and CDR2 SMNVEV (reference sequence). This CDR3 contains 11 residues. With 5 bases removed from V and 3 bases from J, the gap between germline ends came to 2 bases. In DNA form, the CDR3 reads TGTGCCAGCAGTGACTACAATGAGCAGTTCTTC. Translated, it gives CASSDYNEQFF.

The gene calls are TRBV11-3 and TRBJ2-3; D gene uncertain. There are 17 residues in the CDR3. The V end lost 7 bases, the J end lost 1 base, and 21 bases lay between the germline ends. In germline, CDR1 is SGHNT, CDR2 YENEEA. The CDR3 is CASTRMARTKGTDTQYF. The CDR3 nucleotides read TGTGCCAGCACCCGAATGGCTAGAACAAAGGGCACAGATACGCAGTATTTT.

The genes are TRBV11-2 and TRBJ2-7; D is perhaps TRBD1 (6 bases). In germline, CDR1 is SGHAT, CDR2 FQNNGV. The ends were cut back, 4 bases at V and 2 bases at J, with 18 bases in the middle. The CDR3 has 16 residues. CDR3 sequence: CASSSIKRQDPYEQYF. DNA for the CDR3: TGTGCCAGCAGCTCGATTAAAAGACAGGACCCCTACGAGCAGTACTTC.

V usage is TRBV6-5 and J usage is TRBJ2-7; 11 bases fit TRBD1. Per germline, CDR1 MNHEY and CDR2 SVGAGI. J gave up 3 bases and V 6 bases, and 4 bases lay outside the gene matches. The CDR3 has 14 residues. CDR3 nucleotide sequence: TGTGCCAGCAGCCAGGGACAGGGGGACTACGAGCAGTACTTC. Amino acids: CASSQGQGDYEQYF.

The chain carries TRBV15 and TRBJ1-6, with a weak D call TRBD1 (5 bases). The germline V gene has CDR1 LNHNV and CDR2 YYDKDF (reference sequence). The germline V and J ends were trimmed by 1 base and 5 bases, with 9 bases remaining between them. This CDR3 is built from 15 residues. CDR3: CATSRGQPNNSPLHF. CDR3 DNA: TGTGCCACCAGCAGAGGACAGCCTAATAATTCACCCCTCCACTTT.

On this clone itself: One junction end disagrees with the germline gene, perhaps due to a read error. This chain connects TRBV14 to TRBJ1-6, with 8 bases aligning to TRBD1. The length of the CDR3 is 16 residues. Germline assignment: CDR1 SGHDN and CDR2 FVKESK. The DNA of the CDR3 is TGTGCCGGCAGCCAAGATTTTCCAGGGGGCAATTCACCCCTCCACTTT. It encodes CAGSQDFPGGNSPLHF.

The V call is TRBV11-2, the J call TRBJ1-3; D is uncertain. From germline, CDR1 is SGHAT and CDR2 FQNNGV. This CDR3 has 14 residues. The V gene lost 5 bases and the J gene lost 0 bases, with 8 bases spanning the gap. CDR3 residues: CASSMTLSGNTIYF. The CDR3 bases are TGTGCCAGCAGCATGACACTCTCTGGAAACACCATATATTTT.

The rearrangement joins TRBV14 to TRBJ1-1; 7 nucleotides line up with TRBD1. Germline CDR1 and CDR2: SGHDN and FVKESK. The CDR3 is made up of 14 amino acids. Losses at the gene ends were 4 bases for V and 4 bases for J; bases not matched to a gene: 6. The CDR3 region is CASSRQTGVTEAFF. The CDR3 DNA is TGTGCCAGCAGCCGGCAAACAGGGGTCACTGAAGCTTTCTTT.

This clone was detected only a few times. This chain connects TRBV13 to TRBJ2-4, with TRBD1 identical over 7 bases. The junction had 12 bases not matched to a gene; V was cut back by 5 bases and J by 2 bases. Germline values: CDR1 PRHDT, CDR2 FYEKMQ (reference sequence). The CDR3 runs 17 residues. Here the CDR3 DNA reads TGTGCCAGCAGCCTAAGAACGGGACAGTACTCCAAAAACATTCAGTACTTC. Residues: CASSLRTGQYSKNIQYF.

The chain has TRBV6-1 and TRBJ1-1; D ambiguous. The CDR3 extends over 15 amino acids. Germline V gene sequence: CDR1 MNHNS, CDR2 SASEGT. Between the trimmed V and J ends, which lost 8 bases and 3 bases, there was a span of 19 bases. The CDR3 loop is CASHPPAYTDTEAFF. In DNA, the CDR3 is TGTGCCAGCCACCCCCCCGCTTATACTGACACTGAAGCTTTCTTT.

This sequence joins TRBV4-1 and TRBJ1-6; no definite D call. Per germline, CDR1 MGHRA and CDR2 YSYEKL. Trimming cost V 0 bases and J 8 bases, with 14 bases left between them. The CDR3 length is 16 residues. DNA of the CDR3: TGCGCCAGCAGCCAAGATCTGGCCCTGAGGGATTCACCCCTCCACTTT. This sequence encodes CASSQDLALRDSPLHF.

This clone was detected a few times. The chain's CDR3 is CASKEGGQSPLHF. CDR3 coding DNA: TGTGCCAGCAAAGAGGGGGGTCAATCACCCCTCCACTTT. The V and J genes are TRBV27 and TRBJ1-6, with TRBD1 as a possible D gene (6 bases). The CDR3 is made up of 13 amino acids. The germline CDR1 and CDR2 sequences are MNHEY and SMNVEV (reference sequence). The V gene lost 7 bases and the J gene lost 10 bases, with 14 bases spanning the gap.

The J gene is TRBJ1-2, the V gene TRBV27, with TRBD1 identical over 7 bases. With 3 bases clipped from V and 1 base from J, the junction kept 5 bases outside the gene matches. In germline, CDR1 is MNHEY, CDR2 SMNVEV (reference sequence). This CDR3 has 15 residues. The CDR3 reads CASSFLDRINYGYTF. CDR3 sequence (DNA): TGTGCCAGCAGTTTCCTGGACAGGATTAACTATGGCTACACCTTC.

This chain links TRBV28 with TRBJ1-1; D uncertain. V lost 3 bases to trimming and J lost 1 base, with 6 bases between them. This CDR3 comprises 13 residues. Germline loops: CDR1 MDHEN, CDR2 SYDVKM. CDR3 nucleotides: TGTGCCAGCAGTTTCCCGGGGAACACTGAAGCTTTCTTT. Its protein product is CASSFPGNTEAFF.

The chain links TRBV27 to TRBJ1-5; D is ambiguous. Germline CDR1 and CDR2: MNHEY and SMNVEV (reference sequence). The CDR3 length is 13 residues. Trimming cost V 4 bases and J 5 bases, with 9 bases left between them. The CDR3 DNA reads TGTGCCAGCAGTTACTCTGGCTATCAGCCCCAGCATTTT. This gives the protein CASSYSGYQPQHF.

The chain combines TRBV7-8 with TRBJ2-7; TRBD1 is a possible D gene (7 bases). CDR3 length equals 16 residues. Per the germline V gene, CDR1 is SGHVS and CDR2 is FQNEAQ. V gave up 6 bases and J gave up 2 bases, with 20 bases separating them. The chain's CDR3 is CASRLSAGQFAYEQYF. CDR3 DNA sequence: TGTGCCAGCAGACTCAGCGCGGGACAGTTCGCCTACGAGCAGTACTTC.